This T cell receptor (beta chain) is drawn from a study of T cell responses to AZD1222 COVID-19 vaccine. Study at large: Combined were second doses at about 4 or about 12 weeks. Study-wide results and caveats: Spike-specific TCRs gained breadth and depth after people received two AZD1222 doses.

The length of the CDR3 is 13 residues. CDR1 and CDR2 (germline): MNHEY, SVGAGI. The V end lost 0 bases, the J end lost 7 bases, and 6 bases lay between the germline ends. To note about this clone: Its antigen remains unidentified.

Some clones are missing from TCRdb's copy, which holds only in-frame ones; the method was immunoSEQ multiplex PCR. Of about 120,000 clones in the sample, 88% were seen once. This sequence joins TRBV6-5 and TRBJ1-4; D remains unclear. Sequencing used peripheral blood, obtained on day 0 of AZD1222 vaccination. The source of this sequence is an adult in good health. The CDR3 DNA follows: TGTGCCAGCAGTTACTCGCGGGGTGAAAAACTGTTTTTT. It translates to CASSYSRGEKLFF.